The clone carrying this T cell receptor (beta chain) was found a few times. What it binds is unknown. The sample belongs to a study of T cell repertoires in cytomegalovirus infection. Via MiXCR, TCRdb re-called the reads, giving one row per CDR3 protein. The table shows approximately 1,000,000 distinct CDR3 sequences, with roughly 30% occurring only once. Germline CDR1 reads SEHNR; CDR2 reads FQNEAQ (reference sequence). The CDR3 is 15 residues long. V lost 4 bases and J 6 bases, leaving 19 bases between the germline ends. The clonotype originates from a human donor in good health (CMV status not recorded). Some clones in this sample may be carry-over from other donors' samples. The material sequenced was cultured CD8+ T cells from PBMCs, taken from culture after CMV antigen stimulation. V is TRBV7-9 and J is TRBJ2-7, with D perhaps TRBD1 (6 bases). The CDR3 nucleotides read TGTGCCAGCAGCTACATACAGGGTGGGGATGTCGAGCAGTACTTC. Translated, it gives CASSYIQGGDVEQYF.